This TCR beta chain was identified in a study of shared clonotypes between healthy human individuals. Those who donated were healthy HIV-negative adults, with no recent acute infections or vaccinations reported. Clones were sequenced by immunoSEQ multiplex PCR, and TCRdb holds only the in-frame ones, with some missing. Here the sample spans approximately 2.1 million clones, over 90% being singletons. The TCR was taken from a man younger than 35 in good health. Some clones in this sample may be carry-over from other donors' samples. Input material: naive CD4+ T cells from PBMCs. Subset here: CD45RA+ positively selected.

CDR3: CASSLQGRAYGYTF. CDR3 coding DNA: TGTGCCAGCAGCTTACAGGGCAGAGCCTATGGCTACACCTTC. This sequence joins TRBV7-3 and TRBJ1-2, with TRBD1 as a possible D gene (5 bases). CDR1 and CDR2 from the germline V gene are SGHTA and FQGTGA. V dropped 2 bases and J dropped 4 bases, with 11 bases sitting between them. This CDR3 comprises 14 residues.